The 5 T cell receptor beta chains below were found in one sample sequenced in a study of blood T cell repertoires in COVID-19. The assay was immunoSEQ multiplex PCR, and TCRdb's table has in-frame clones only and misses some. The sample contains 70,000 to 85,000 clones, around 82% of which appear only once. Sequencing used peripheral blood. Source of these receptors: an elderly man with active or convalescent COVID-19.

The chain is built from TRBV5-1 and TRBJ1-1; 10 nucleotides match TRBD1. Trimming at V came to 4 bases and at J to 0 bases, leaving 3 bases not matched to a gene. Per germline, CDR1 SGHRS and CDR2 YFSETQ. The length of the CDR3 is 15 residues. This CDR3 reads CASSPGQGMNTEAFF. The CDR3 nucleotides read TGCGCCAGCAGCCCGGGACAGGGGATGAACACTGAAGCTTTCTTT.

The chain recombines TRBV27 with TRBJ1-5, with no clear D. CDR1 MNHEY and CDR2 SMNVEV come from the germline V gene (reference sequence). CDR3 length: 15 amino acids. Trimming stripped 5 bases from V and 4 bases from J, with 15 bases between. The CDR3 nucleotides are TGTGCCAGCAGTCCAACGTTGTACTCAAATCAGCCCCAGCATTTT. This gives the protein CASSPTLYSNQPQHF.

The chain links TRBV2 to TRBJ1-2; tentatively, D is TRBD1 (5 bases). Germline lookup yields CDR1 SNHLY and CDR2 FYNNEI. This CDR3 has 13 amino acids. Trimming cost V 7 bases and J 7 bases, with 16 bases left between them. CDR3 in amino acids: CASTLQQESGYTF. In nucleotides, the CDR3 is TGTGCCAGCACCCTCCAACAGGAATCTGGCTACACCTTC.

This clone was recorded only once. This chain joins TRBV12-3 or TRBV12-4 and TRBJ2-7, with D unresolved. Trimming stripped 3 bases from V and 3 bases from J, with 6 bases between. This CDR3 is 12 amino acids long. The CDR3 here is CASSFNSYEQYF. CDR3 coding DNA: TGTGCCAGCAGTTTTAACAGCTACGAGCAGTACTTC.

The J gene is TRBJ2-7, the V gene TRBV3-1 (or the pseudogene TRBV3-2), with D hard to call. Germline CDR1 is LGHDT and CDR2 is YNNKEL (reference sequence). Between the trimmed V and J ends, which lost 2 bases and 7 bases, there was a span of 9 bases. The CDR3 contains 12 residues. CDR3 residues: CASSQSVQEQYF. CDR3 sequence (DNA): TGTGCCAGCAGCCAAAGTGTACAGGAGCAGTACTTC.